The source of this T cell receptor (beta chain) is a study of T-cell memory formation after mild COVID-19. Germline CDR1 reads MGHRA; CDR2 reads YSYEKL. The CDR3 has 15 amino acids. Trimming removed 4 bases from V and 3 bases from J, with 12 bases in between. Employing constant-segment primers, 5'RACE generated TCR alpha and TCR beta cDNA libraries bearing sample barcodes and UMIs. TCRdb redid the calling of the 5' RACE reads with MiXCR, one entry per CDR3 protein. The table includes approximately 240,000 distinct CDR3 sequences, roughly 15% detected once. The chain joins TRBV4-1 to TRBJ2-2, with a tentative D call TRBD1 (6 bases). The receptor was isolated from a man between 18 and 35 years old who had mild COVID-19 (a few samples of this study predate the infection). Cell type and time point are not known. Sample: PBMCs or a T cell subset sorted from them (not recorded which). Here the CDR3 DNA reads TGCGCCAGCAGCCCCAGGGGATCGGACACCGGGGAGCTGTTTTTT. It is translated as CASSPRGSDTGELFF.